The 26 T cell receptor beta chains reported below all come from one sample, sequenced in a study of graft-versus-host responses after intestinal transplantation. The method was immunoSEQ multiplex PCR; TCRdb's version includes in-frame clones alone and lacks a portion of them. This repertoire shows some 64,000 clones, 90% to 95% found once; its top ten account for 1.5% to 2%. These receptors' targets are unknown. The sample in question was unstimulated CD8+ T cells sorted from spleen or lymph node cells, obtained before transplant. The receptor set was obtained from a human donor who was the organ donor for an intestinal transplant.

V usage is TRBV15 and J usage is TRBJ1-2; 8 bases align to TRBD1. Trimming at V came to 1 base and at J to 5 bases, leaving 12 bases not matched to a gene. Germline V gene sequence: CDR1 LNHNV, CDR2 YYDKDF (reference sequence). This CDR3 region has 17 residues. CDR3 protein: CATSRVPLGQGAYGYTF. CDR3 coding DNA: TGTGCCACCAGCAGAGTCCCCCTGGGGCAGGGGGCATATGGCTACACCTTC.

DNA for the CDR3: TGTGCCAGTAGTACCCACTCACGCGGGGGGGAAAAACTGTTTTTT. This gives the protein CASSTHSRGGEKLFF. The chain couples TRBV19 to TRBJ1-4, with TRBD1 as a possible D gene (5 bases). The length of the CDR3 is 15 residues. Germline CDR1 LNHDA, CDR2 SQIVND (reference sequence). V lost 4 bases to trimming and J lost 8 bases, with 17 bases between them. The variable domain in full, completed from reference TRBV19 and TRBJ1-4, reads DGGITQSPKYLFRKEGQNVTLSCEQNLNHDAMYWYRQDPGQGLRLIYYSQIVNDFQKGDIAEGYSVSREKKESFPLTVTSAQKNPTAFYLCASSTHSRGGEKLFFGSGTQLSVL.

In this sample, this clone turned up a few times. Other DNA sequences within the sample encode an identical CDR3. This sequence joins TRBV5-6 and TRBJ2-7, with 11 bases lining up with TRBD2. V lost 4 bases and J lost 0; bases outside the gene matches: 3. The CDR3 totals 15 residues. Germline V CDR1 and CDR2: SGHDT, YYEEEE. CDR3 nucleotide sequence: TGTGCCAGCAGCGCCGGGACTAGCGGCTCCTACGAGCAGTACTTC. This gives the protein CASSAGTSGSYEQYF. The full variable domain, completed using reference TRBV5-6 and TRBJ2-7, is DAGVTQSPTHLIKTRGQQVTLRCSPKSGHDTVSWYQQALGQGPQFIFQYYEEEERQRGNFPDRFSGHQFPNYSSELNVNALLLGDSALYLCASSAGTSGSYEQYFGPGTRLTVT.

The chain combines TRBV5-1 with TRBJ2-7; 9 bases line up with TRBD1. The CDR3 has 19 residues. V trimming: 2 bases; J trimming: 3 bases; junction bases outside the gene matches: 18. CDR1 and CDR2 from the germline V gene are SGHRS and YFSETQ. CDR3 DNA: TGCGCCAGCAGCTTTTGCCCGATTTGTCCCACAGGGGGCCACTACGAGCAGTACTTC. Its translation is CASSFCPICPTGGHYEQYF.

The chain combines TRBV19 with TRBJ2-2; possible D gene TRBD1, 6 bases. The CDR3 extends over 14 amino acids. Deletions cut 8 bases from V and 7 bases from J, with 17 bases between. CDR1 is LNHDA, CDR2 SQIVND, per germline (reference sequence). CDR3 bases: TGTGCCAGTTGGGCCCCAGGGGATGGCGGGGAGCTGTTTTTT. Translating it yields CASWAPGDGGELFF.

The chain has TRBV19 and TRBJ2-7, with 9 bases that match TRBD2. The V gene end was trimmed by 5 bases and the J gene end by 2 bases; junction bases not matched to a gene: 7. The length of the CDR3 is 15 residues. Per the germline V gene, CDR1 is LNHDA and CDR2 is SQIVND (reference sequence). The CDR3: CASSPGLAQTYEQYF. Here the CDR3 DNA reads TGTGCCAGTAGTCCCGGACTAGCGCAAACCTACGAGCAGTACTTC.

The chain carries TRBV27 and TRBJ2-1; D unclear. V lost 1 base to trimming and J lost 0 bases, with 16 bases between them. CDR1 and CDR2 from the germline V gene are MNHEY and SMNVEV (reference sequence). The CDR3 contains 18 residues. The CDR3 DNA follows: TGTGCCAGCAGTTTATTTCCCCCAGCGCGTAGCTCCTACAATGAGCAGTTCTTC. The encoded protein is CASSLFPPARSSYNEQFF.

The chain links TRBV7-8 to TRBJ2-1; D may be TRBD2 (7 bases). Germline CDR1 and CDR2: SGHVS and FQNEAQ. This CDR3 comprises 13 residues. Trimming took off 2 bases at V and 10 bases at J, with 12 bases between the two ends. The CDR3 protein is CASSLSGGGEQFF. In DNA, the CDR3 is TGTGCCAGCAGCTTATCAGGCGGGGGCGAGCAGTTCTTC.

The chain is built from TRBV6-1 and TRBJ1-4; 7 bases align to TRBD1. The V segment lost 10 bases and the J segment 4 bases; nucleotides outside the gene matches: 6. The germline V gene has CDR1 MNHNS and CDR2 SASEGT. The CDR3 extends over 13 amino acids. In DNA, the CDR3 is TGTGCCACCCACCGGGACAGTAATGAAAAACTGTTTTTT. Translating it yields CATHRDSNEKLFF.

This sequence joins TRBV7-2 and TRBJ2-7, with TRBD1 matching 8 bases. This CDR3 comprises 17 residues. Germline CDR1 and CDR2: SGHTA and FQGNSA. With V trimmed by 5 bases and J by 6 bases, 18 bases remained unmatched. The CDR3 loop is CASSRHLRTGTLAEQYF. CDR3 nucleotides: TGTGCCAGCAGCCGCCACCTGCGGACAGGGACGCTCGCCGAGCAGTACTTC.

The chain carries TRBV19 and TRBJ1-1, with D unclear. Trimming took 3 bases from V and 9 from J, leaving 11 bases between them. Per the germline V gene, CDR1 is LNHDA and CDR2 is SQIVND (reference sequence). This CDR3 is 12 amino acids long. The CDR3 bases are TGTGCCAGTAGTATGGCAGGCCCTAAAGCTTTCTTT. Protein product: CASSMAGPKAFF.

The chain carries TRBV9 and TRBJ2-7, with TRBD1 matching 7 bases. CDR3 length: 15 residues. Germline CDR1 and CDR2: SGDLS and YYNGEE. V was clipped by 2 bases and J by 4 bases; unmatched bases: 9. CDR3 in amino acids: CASSVTTGEQYEQYF. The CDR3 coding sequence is TGTGCCAGCAGCGTTACTACAGGGGAACAGTACGAGCAGTACTTC.

The CDR3 nucleotides read TGTGCCAGCAGCTTAGTATTGTCCGGGGAGCTGTTTTTT. This translates into CASSLVLSGELFF. The J gene is TRBJ2-2, the V gene TRBV7-9; unclear D gene. Between the trimmed V and J ends, which lost 1 base and 6 bases, there was a span of 6 bases. Per germline, CDR1 SEHNR and CDR2 FQNEAQ (reference sequence). This CDR3 region has 13 residues.

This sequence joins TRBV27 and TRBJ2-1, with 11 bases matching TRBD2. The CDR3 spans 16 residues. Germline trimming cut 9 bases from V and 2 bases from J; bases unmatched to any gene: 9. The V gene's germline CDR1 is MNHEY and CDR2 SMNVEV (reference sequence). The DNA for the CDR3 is TGTGCCAGTACTATTAGCGGGAGGGTAGCCTACAATGAGCAGTTCTTC. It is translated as CASTISGRVAYNEQFF.

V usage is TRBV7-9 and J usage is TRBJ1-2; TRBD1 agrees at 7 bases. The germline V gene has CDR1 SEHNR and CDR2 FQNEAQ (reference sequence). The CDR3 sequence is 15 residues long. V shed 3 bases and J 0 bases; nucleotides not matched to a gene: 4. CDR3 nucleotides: TGTGCCAGCAGCTTGAAGGGGGCCCCTAACTATGGCTACACCTTC. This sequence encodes CASSLKGAPNYGYTF.

The CDR3 DNA is TGTGCCAGCAGCCAAGTCGGGAACACCGGGGAGCTGTTTTTT. This sequence encodes CASSQVGNTGELFF. The chain joins TRBV4-2 to TRBJ2-2; D unresolved. The CDR3 runs to 14 residues. Germline V gives CDR1 LGHNA, CDR2 YNFKEQ. The V gene lost 1 base and the J gene lost 1 base, with 4 bases spanning the gap.

CDR3 coding DNA: TGTGCCAGCAGTGGAGGGGCGGGAGGGCCAGATGAGCAGTTCTTC. Protein: CASSGGAGGPDEQFF. V usage is TRBV6-4 and J usage is TRBJ2-1; 9 bases agree with TRBD2. There are 15 residues in the CDR3. V was pared by 4 bases and J by 8 bases, with 9 bases of the junction left unmatched. Germline CDR1 MRHNA, CDR2 SNTAGT.

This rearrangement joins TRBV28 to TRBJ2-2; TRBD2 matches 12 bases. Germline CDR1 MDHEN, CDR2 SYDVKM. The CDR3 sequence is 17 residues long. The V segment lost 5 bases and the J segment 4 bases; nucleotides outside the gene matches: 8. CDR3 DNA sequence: TGTGCCAGCAGTACCTCTAGGACTAGCGGGATCACCGGGGAGCTGTTTTTT. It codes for CASSTSRTSGITGELFF.

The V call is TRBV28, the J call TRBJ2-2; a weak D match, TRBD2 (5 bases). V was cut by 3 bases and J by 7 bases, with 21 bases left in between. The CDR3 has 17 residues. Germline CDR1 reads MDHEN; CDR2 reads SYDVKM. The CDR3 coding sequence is TGTGCCAGCAGTTTTGGGGTAGCGAGGACGAGTGGCGGGGAGCTGTTTTTT. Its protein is CASSFGVARTSGGELFF.

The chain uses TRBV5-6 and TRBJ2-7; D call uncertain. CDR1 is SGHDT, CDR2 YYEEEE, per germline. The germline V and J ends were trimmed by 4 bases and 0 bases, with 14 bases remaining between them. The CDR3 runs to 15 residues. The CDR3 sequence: CASSPTTRSSYEQYF. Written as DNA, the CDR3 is TGTGCCAGCAGCCCAACGACTCGTAGCTCCTACGAGCAGTACTTC.

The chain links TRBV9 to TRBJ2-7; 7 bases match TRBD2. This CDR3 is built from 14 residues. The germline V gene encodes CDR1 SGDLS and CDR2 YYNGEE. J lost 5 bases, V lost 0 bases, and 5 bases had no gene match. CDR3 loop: CASSVEGRGHEQYF. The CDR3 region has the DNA TGTGCCAGCAGCGTAGAGGGGAGGGGCCACGAGCAGTACTTC.

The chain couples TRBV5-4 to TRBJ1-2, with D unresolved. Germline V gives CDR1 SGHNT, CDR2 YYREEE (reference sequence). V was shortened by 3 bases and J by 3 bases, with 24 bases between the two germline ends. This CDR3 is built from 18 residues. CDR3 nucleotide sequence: TGTGCCAGCAGCTCCTTTGTCCGCATTCAACCCACGGACTATGGCTACACCTTC. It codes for CASSSFVRIQPTDYGYTF. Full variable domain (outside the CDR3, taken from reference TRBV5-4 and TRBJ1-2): ETGVTQSPTHLIKTRGQQVTLRCSSQSGHNTVSWYQQALGQGPQFIFQYYREEENGRGNFPPRFSGLQFPNYSSELNVNALELDDSALYLCASSSFVRIQPTDYGYTFGSGTRLTVV.

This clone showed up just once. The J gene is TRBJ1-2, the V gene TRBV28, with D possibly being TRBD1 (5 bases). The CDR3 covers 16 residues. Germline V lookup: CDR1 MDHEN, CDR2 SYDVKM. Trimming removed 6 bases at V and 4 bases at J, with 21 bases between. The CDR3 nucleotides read TGTGCCAGCAGCCGTTTTCAGGGTTCCCCTCCCTATGGCTACACCTTC. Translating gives CASSRFQGSPPYGYTF.

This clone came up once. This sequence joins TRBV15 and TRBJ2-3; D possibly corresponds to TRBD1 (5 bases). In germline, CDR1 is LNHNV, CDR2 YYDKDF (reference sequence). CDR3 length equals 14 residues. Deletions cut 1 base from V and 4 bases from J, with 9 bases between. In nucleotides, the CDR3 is TGTGCCACCAGCAGAGGGGGCTGGGCAGATACGCAGTATTTT. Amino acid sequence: CATSRGGWADTQYF.

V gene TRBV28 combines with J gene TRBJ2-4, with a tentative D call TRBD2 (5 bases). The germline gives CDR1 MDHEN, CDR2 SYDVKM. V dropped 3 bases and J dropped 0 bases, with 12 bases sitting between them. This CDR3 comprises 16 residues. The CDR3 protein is CASSLTLVLAKNIQYF. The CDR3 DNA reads TGTGCCAGCAGTTTGACACTAGTTCTAGCCAAAAACATTCAGTACTTC.

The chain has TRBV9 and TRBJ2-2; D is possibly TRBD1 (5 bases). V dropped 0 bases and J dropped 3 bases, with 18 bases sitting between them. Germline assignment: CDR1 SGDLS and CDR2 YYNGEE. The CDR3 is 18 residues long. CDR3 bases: TGTGCCAGCAGCGTAGAAATAAGTGGGGCCACAGACACCGGGGAGCTGTTTTTT. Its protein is CASSVEISGATDTGELFF.